The present T cell receptor (beta chain) was sequenced within a study of CD8+ T cells in alopecia areata (dated by TCRdb to 2017 to 2018). With respect to the entire study: The treated patients took part in an open-label pilot trial in which moderate-to-severe alopecia areata was treated with oral tofacitinib at 5 to 10 mg twice daily. On the human side, TCRbeta sequencing was run on scalp tissue and on sorted CD4+ and CD8+ peripheral blood T cells from healthy controls and from alopecia areata patients with either patchy or totalis/universalis disease. Scalp clonality was compared across normal scalp (n=4), patchy alopecia areata scalp (n=8), and alopecia totalis/universalis scalp (n=8). Patients on tofacitinib were biopsied at baseline and after 4 and 24 weeks of treatment, and several of the patients also had a later scalp biopsy. The SALT score, which quantifies the percentage of affected scalp surface area, was used to measure disease severity in treated patients. RNA was obtained with the PAXgene miRNA kit for fixed scalp, the miRNeasy kit for PBMCs, and the RNeasy kit for mouse skin. To study T cell clonal expansion in alopecia areata, the researchers applied high-throughput TCRbeta sequencing to both the C3H/HeJ mouse model and human patients. TCRbeta CDR3 regions were amplified by immunoSEQ multiplex PCR with 35 Vbeta forward and 13 Jbeta reverse primers. Tofacitinib was given for 6 to 18 months, followed by 6 months of follow-up off drug to assess delayed response and recurrence. Broad study findings and their caveats: Lesional scalp, especially in alopecia totalis/universalis, showed higher clonality and more expanded CD8+ clones than normal scalp, suggesting antigenic drive. Because the treated cohort was small and had only one nonresponder, larger studies are needed to examine links between baseline CD8+ expansion and response. With tofacitinib, both scalp clonality and the number of expanded CD8+ clones among the top 100 scalp clones went down significantly. During tofacitinib treatment, many expanded lesional clones remained in scalp and blood, and this persistence may partly explain relapse after treatment is stopped. Compared with mice, TCR sequences shared between patients were less clear, possibly partly because of HLA diversity across the patient population. Unlike mouse skin, which is dominated by gammadelta T cells, normal human skin has resident alphabeta T cells that are also sequenced, and this complicates analysis of the scalp TCR repertoire.

With regard to this clone: No cognate antigen has been identified for it. No much larger clone exists at a distance of one base, and base qualities are not known.

Sample time point, as interpreted from the label and publication: more than 3 weeks on oral tofacitinib. Read against the paper, the sample's treatment or condition label means: oral pan-JAK inhibitor, 5-10 mg twice daily. Peripheral blood and lesional scalp punch biopsies were obtained from patients with alopecia areata. After PBMCs were isolated by density centrifugation and stained for CD3, CD4 and CD8, a FACSAria was used to sort CD4+ and CD8+ T cells. The protocol used for the library was the immunoSEQ multiplex PCR assay. RNA was extracted from all samples and reverse transcribed into cDNA, which served as template for TCR sequencing. SuperScript III was used for first-strand cDNA synthesis, primed with a 2:1 mix of oligo-dT and random hexamers. A synthetic immune receptor repertoire was used to measure amplification bias, and any remaining bias was corrected computationally. The study's processing was this. After raw reads were preprocessed to remove errors, the CDR3 was defined following IMGT conventions as running from the conserved cysteine to phenylalanine. To get clonality, Shannon entropy was normalized by log2 of the number of productive unique TCRs and the result was subtracted from 1. Whether each scalp clone was CD4 or CD8 was inferred by checking scalp TCRbeta sequences against the CD4 and CD8 repertoires from sorted blood. TCRdb took over this immuneACCESS table, retaining in-frame rearrangements with V and J assigned. Such tables are incomplete; in checked studies, under half of the missing clones stem from an unresolved V gene, and the remainder is unexplained. V and J calls and clone size follow that table, whereas D and trimming were derived from the DNA. In all, the sample holds over 150,000 clones, and 60% of those were seen once. The ten largest account for roughly 0.7% of the sample.

The origin of this receptor is a human donor with alopecia areata. The sample in question was CD4+ T cells sorted from blood, obtained at week 4, from a patient treated with tofacitinib.

For the CDR3, the sequence is CASSEKDRGKTQYF. Here is the DNA: TGTGCCAGCAGTGAAAAGGACAGGGGAAAGACCCAGTACTTC. Recombination connected TRBV6-1 to TRBJ2-5, and 9 bases in between align with TRBD1. The CDR3, from cysteine to phenylalanine, totals 14 residues. The sequence is cut down to CDR3 DNA, 42 bases in frame from base 1. Trimmed from V: 2 bases; trimmed from J: 6 bases; junction bases lacking a gene match: 4. CDR1 and CDR2, per the germline V gene, are MNHNS and SASEGT.